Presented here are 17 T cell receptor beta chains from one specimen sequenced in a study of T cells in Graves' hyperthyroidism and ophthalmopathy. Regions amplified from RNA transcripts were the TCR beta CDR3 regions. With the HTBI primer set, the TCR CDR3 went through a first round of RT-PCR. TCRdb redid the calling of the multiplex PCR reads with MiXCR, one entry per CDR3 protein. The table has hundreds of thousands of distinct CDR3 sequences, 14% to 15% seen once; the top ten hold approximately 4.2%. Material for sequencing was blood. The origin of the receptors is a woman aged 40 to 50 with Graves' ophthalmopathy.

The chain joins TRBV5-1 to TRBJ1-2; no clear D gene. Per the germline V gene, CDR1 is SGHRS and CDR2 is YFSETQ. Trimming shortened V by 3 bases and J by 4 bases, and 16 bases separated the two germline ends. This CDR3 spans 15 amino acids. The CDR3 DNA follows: TGCGCCAGCAGCTCATCCGATCTAGGCGGCTATGGCTACACCTTC. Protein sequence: CASSSSDLGGYGYTF.

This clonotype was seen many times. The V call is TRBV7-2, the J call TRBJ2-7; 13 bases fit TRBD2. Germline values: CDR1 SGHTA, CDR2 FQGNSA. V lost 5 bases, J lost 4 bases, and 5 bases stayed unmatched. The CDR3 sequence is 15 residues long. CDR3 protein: CASSLGLAGTYEQYF. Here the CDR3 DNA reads TGTGCCAGCAGCCTGGGACTAGCGGGAACTTACGAGCAGTACTTC.

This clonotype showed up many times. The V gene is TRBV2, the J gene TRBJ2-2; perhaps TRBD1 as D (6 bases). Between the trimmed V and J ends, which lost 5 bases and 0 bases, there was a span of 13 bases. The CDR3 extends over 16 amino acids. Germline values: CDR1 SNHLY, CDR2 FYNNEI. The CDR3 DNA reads TGTGCCAGCAGTACAGGGCAGGTTTCGAACACCGGGGAGCTGTTTTTT. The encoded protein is CASSTGQVSNTGELFF.

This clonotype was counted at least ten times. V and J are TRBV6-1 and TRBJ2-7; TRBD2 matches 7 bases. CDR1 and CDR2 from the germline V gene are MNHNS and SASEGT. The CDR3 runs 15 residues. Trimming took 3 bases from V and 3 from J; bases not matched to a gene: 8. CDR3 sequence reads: CASSDGAGLIYEQYF. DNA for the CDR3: TGTGCCAGCAGTGACGGAGCGGGGCTAATCTACGAGCAGTACTTC.

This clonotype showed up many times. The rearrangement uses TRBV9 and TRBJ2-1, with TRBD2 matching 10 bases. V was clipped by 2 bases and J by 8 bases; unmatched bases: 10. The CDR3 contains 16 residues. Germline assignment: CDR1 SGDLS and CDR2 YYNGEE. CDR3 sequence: CASSVPSGSRSDEQFF. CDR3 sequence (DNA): TGTGCCAGCAGCGTCCCTAGCGGGAGTAGGAGCGATGAGCAGTTCTTC. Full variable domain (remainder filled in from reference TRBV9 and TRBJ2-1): DSGVTQTPKHLITATGQRVTLRCSPRSGDLSVYWYQQSLDQGLQFLIQYYNGEERAKGNILERFSAQQFPDLHSELNLSSLELGDSALYFCASSVPSGSRSDEQFFGPGTRLTVL.

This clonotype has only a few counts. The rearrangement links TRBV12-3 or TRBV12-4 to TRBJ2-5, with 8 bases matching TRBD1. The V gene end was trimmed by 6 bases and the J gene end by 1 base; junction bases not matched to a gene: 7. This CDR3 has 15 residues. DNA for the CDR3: TGTGCCAGCAGAAAAGACAGGGGCCCCCAAGAGACCCAGTACTTC. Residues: CASRKDRGPQETQYF.

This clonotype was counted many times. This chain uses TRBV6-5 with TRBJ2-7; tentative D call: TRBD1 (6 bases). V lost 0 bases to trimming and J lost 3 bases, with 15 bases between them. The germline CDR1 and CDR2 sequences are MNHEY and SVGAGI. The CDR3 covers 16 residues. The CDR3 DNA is TGTGCCAGCAGTTACTCGATGTGGGACATAAACTACGAGCAGTACTTC. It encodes CASSYSMWDINYEQYF.

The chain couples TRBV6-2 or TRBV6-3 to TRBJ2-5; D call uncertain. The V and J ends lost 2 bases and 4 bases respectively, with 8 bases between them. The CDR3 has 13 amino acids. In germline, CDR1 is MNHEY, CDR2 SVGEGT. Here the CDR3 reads CASSYGFRETQYF. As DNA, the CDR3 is TGTGCCAGCAGTTACGGGTTTCGAGAGACCCAGTACTTC.

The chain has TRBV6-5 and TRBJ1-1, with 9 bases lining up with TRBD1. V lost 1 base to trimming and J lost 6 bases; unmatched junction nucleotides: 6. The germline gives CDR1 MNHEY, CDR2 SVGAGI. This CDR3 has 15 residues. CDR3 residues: CASSYYPQGAAEAFF. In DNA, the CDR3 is TGTGCCAGCAGTTACTACCCACAGGGGGCTGCTGAAGCTTTCTTT.

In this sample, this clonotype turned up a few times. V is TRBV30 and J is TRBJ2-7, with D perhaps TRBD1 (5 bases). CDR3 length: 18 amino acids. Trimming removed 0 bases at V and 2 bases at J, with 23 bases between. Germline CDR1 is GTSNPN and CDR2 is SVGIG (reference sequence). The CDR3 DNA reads TGTGCCTGGAGTGTACCCCCAGGGAACAGATTACCCGCCTACGAGCAGTACTTC. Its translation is CAWSVPPGNRLPAYEQYF.

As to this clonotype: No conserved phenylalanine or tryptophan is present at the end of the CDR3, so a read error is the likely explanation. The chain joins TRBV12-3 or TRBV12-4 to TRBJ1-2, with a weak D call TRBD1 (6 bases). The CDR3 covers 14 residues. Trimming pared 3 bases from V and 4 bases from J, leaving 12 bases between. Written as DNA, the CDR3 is TGTGCCAGCAGTTTGACGGGGGGCGGCTATGGCTACACCTCC. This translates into CASSLTGGGYGYTS.

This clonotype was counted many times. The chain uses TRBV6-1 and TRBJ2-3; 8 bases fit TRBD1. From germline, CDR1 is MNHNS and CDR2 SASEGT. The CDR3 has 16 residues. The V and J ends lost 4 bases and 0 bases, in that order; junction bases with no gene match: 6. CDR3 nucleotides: TGTGCCAGCAGTGCGACAGGGGACACTAGCACAGATACGCAGTATTTT. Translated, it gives CASSATGDTSTDTQYF.

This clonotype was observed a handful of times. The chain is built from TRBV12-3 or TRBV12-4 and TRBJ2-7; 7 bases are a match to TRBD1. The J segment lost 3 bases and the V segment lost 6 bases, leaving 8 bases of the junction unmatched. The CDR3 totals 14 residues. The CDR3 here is CASRSTGLGYEQYF. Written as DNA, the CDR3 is TGTGCCAGCAGATCGACAGGGTTGGGCTACGAGCAGTACTTC.

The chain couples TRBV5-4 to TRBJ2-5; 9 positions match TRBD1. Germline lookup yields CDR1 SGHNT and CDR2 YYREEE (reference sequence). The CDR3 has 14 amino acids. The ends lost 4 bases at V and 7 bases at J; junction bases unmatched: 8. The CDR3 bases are TGTGCCAGCAGCCGGACAGGGGAGAGGGGGACCCAGTACTTC. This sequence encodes CASSRTGERGTQYF.

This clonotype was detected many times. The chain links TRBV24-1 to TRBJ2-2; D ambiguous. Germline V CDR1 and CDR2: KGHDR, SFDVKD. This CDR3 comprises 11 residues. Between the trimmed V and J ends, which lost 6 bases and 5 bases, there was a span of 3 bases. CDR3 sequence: CATSRTGELFF. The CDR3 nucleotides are TGTGCCACCAGTCGTACCGGGGAGCTGTTTTTT.

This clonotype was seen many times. The CDR3 nucleotides read TGCAGTGCTAGACTGGATAACTATGGCTACACCTTC. It codes for CSARLDNYGYTF. V gene TRBV20-1 combines with J gene TRBJ1-2, with unresolved D. Germline lookup yields CDR1 DFQATT and CDR2 SNEGSKA (reference sequence). This CDR3 spans 12 amino acids. Trimming took 2 bases from V and 1 from J, leaving 5 bases between them.

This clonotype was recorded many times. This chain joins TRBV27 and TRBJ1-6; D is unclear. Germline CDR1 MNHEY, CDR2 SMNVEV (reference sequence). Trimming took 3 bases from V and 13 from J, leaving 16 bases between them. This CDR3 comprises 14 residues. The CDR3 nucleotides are TGTGCCAGCAGTTTCTCCCGACAAGGGTCTCCCCTCCACTTT. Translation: CASSFSRQGSPLHF.